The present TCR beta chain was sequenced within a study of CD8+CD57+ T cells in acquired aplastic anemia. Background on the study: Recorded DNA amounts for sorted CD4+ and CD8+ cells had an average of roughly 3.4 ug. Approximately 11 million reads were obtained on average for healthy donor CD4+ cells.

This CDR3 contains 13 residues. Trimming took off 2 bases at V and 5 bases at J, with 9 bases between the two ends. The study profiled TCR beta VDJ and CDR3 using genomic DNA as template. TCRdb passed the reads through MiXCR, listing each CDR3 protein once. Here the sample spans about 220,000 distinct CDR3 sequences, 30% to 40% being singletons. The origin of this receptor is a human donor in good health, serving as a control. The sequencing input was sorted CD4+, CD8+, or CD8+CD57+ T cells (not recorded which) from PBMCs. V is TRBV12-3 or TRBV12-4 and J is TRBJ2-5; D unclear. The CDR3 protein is CASSLFLWETQYF. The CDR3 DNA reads TGTGCCAGCAGTTTATTCCTTTGGGAGACCCAGTACTTC.